This T cell receptor (beta chain) stems from a study of blood T cell repertoires in COVID-19. Overall study context: Sites in the United States, Italy and Spain provided acute and convalescent COVID-19 samples.

How the authors handled the data: Reference gene primer amplification gave nucleated cell count estimates. Clones were sequenced by immunoSEQ multiplex PCR, and TCRdb holds only the in-frame ones, with some missing. V, J and clone size were drawn from that table, and D and trimming were deduced from the DNA. The sample holds approximately 180,000 clones, approximately 83% seen once. V trimming: 5 bases; J trimming: 2 bases; junction bases outside the gene matches: 8. The CDR3 spans 15 residues. CDR1 is SGHRS and CDR2 is YFSETQ in the germline V gene. The clonotype originates from a human donor with active or convalescent COVID-19. The donor label of this sample is uncertain. Sequencing was done on a sample of peripheral blood. The chain combines TRBV5-1 with TRBJ1-2; TRBD1 matches 8 bases. The DNA for the CDR3 is TGCGCCAGCAGAAATATGGGACAGGAGAACTATGGCTACACCTTC. It translates to CASRNMGQENYGYTF.